The rows below give T cell receptor beta chains drawn from one sample of a study of shared clonotypes between healthy human individuals. Profiling relied on immunoSEQ multiplex PCR, and the TCRdb table lists in-frame clones only, not all of them. The sample records just over 2,000,000 clones, roughly 94% being singletons. The sequencing input was naive CD4+ T cells sorted from blood. The receptor set was obtained from a man aged 18 to 35 in good health. The CDR3 runs from the conserved cysteine through the conserved F or W. A D gene is named only where the DNA matches it firmly. Rows may omit the clone size; those that give it use once, few, many or a size class.

clone_size: few
v_call: TRBV10-3
j_call: TRBJ1-5
d_call: .
cdr3_aa: CAGGEAGNQPQHF
cdr3_nt: TGTGCCGGAGGGGAGGCGGGCAATCAGCCCCAGCATTTT

clone_size: once
v_call: TRBV5-1
j_call: TRBJ2-7
d_call: TRBD1
cdr3_aa: CASSSPGQGPYEQYF
cdr3_nt: TGCGCCAGCAGCTCCCCGGGACAGGGACCCTACGAGCAGTACTTC

clone_size: .
v_call: TRBV9
j_call: TRBJ2-7
d_call: .
cdr3_aa: CASSVGGYAYEQYF
cdr3_nt: TGTGCCAGCAGCGTAGGCGGCTACGCCTACGAGCAGTACTTC

clone_size: .
v_call: TRBV18
j_call: TRBJ1-4
d_call: .
cdr3_aa: CASSPPGEKLFF
cdr3_nt: TGTGCCAGCTCACCACCCGGGGAAAAACTGTTTTTT

clone_size: .
v_call: TRBV11-2
j_call: TRBJ1-4
d_call: .
cdr3_aa: CASSLTDGNEKLFF
cdr3_nt: TGTGCCAGCAGCTTAACGGACGGAAATGAAAAACTGTTTTTT

clone_size: once
v_call: TRBV9
j_call: TRBJ2-3
d_call: TRBD2
cdr3_aa: CASSGPGTRGQDTQYF
cdr3_nt: TGTGCCAGCAGCGGACCCGGGACTAGGGGTCAAGATACGCAGTATTTT

clone_size: .
v_call: TRBV5-1
j_call: TRBJ1-1
d_call: .
cdr3_aa: CASSSSSGGMTEAFF
cdr3_nt: TGCGCCAGCAGCTCCTCATCCGGGGGTATGACTGAAGCTTTCTTT

clone_size: .
v_call: TRBV5-5
j_call: TRBJ2-3
d_call: TRBD1
cdr3_aa: CASGAGGLIDTQYF
cdr3_nt: TGTGCCAGCGGGGCAGGGGGCTTGATAGATACGCAGTATTTT

clone_size: .
v_call: TRBV19
j_call: TRBJ2-7
d_call: TRBD2
cdr3_aa: CASSAGTSGSPYEQYF
cdr3_nt: TGTGCCAGTAGTGCCGGGACTAGCGGCAGTCCCTACGAGCAGTACTTC

clone_size: .
v_call: TRBV6-5
j_call: TRBJ1-3
d_call: .
cdr3_aa: CASRNPGNTIYF
cdr3_nt: TGTGCCAGCAGGAATCCTGGAAACACCATATATTTT

clone_size: .
v_call: TRBV5-1
j_call: TRBJ1-1
d_call: TRBD1
cdr3_aa: CASNIQGATEAFF
cdr3_nt: TGCGCCAGCAATATACAGGGGGCTACTGAAGCTTTCTTT

clone_size: .
v_call: TRBV18
j_call: TRBJ2-3
d_call: TRBD2
cdr3_aa: CASSPTSGGPEDTQYF
cdr3_nt: TGTGCCAGCTCACCGACTAGCGGGGGGCCGGAGGATACGCAGTATTTT

clone_size: .
v_call: TRBV7-9
j_call: TRBJ2-5
d_call: .
cdr3_aa: CASSNERETQYF
cdr3_nt: TGTGCCAGCAGCAACGAGAGAGAGACCCAGTACTTC

clone_size: .
v_call: TRBV30
j_call: TRBJ2-7
d_call: .
cdr3_aa: CAWSLTASYEQYF
cdr3_nt: TGTGCCTGGAGTTTGACAGCCTCCTACGAGCAGTACTTC

clone_size: .
v_call: TRBV6-6
j_call: TRBJ2-1
d_call: .
cdr3_aa: CASSQSSSYNEQFF
cdr3_nt: TGTGCCAGCAGCCAATCGAGCTCCTACAATGAGCAGTTCTTC

clone_size: .
v_call: TRBV10-3
j_call: TRBJ2-7
d_call: TRBD2
cdr3_aa: CAISAWEGYEQYF
cdr3_nt: TGTGCCATCAGTGCGTGGGAGGGTTACGAGCAGTACTTC

clone_size: once
v_call: TRBV7-7
j_call: TRBJ2-7
d_call: .
cdr3_aa: CASSLGTDAYEQYF
cdr3_nt: TGTGCTAGCAGCTTAGGCACAGATGCCTACGAGCAGTACTTC

clone_size: once
v_call: TRBV7-9
j_call: TRBJ1-2
d_call: .
cdr3_aa: CASSLVPLTDYGYTF
cdr3_nt: TGTGCCAGCAGCTTAGTGCCCCTCACCGACTATGGCTACACCTTC

clone_size: .
v_call: TRBV19
j_call: TRBJ1-3
d_call: .
cdr3_aa: CASSIADRLRSGNTIYF
cdr3_nt: TGTGCCAGTAGTATAGCAGACAGGTTACGCTCTGGAAACACCATATATTTT

clone_size: .
v_call: TRBV6-5
j_call: TRBJ2-7
d_call: TRBD2
cdr3_aa: CASSYSASGIYEQYF
cdr3_nt: TGTGCCAGCAGTTACTCGGCTAGCGGTATATACGAGCAGTACTTC

clone_size: .
v_call: TRBV5-4
j_call: TRBJ1-2
d_call: TRBD1
cdr3_aa: CASSPTGTVYGYTF
cdr3_nt: TGTGCCAGCAGCCCAACCGGGACAGTCTATGGCTACACCTTC